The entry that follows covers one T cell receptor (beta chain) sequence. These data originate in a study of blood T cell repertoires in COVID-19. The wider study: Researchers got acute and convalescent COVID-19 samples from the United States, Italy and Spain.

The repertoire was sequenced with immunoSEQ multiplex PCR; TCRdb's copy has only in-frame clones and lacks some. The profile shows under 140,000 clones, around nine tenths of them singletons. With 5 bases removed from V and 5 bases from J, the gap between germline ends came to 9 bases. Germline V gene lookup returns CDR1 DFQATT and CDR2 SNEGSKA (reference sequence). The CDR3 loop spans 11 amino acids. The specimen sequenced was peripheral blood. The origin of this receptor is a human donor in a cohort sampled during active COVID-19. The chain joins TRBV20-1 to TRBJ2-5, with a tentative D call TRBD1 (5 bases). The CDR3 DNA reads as TGCAGTGCTGCCAACAGGGAGACCCAGTACTTC. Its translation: CSAANRETQYF.